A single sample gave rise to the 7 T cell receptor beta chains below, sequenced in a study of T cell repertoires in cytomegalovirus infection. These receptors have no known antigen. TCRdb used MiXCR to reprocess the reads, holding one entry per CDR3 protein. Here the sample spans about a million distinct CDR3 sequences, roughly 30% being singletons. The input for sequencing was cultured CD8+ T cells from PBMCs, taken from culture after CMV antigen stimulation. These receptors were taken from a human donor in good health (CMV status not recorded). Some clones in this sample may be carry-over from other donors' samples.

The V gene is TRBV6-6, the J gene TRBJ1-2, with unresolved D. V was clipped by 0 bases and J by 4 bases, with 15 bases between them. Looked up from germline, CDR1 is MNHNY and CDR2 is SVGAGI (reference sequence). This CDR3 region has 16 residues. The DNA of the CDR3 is TGTGCCAGCAGTTACTCAAGGGAGGAGGCTAGCTATGGCTACACCTTC. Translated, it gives CASSYSREEASYGYTF.

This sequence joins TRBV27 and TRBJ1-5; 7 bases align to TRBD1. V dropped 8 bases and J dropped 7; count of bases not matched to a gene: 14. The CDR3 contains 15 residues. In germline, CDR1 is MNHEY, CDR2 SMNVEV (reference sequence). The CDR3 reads CASAVRGPVRQPQHF. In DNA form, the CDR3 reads TGTGCCAGCGCGGTTAGGGGGCCCGTCAGGCAGCCCCAGCATTTT.

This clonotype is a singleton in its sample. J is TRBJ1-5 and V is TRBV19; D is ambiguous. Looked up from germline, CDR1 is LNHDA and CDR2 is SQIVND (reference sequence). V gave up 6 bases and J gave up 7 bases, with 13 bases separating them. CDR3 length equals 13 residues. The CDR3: CASRGDSEQPQHF. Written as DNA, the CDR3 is TGTGCCAGTAGGGGAGATAGCGAACAGCCCCAGCATTTT.

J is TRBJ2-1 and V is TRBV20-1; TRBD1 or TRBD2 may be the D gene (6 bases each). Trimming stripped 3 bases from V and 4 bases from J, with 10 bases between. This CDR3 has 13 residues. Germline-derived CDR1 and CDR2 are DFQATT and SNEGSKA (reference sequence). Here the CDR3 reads CSASGGGYNEQFF. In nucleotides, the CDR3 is TGCAGTGCTAGCGGGGGCGGATACAATGAGCAGTTCTTC.

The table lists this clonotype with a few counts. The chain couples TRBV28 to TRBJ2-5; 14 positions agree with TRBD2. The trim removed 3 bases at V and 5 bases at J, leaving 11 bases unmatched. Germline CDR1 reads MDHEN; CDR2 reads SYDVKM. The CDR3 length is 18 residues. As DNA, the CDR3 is TGTGCCAGCAGTTTGGAAAGACTAGCGGGGGGGCCGGAGGAGACCCAGTACTTC. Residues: CASSLERLAGGPEETQYF. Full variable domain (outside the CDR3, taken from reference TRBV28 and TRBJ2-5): DVKVTQSSRYLVKRTGEKVFLECVQDMDHENMFWYRQDPGLGLRLIYFSYDVKMKEKGDIPEGYSVSREKKERFSLILESASTNQTSMYLCASSLERLAGGPEETQYFGPGTRLLVL.

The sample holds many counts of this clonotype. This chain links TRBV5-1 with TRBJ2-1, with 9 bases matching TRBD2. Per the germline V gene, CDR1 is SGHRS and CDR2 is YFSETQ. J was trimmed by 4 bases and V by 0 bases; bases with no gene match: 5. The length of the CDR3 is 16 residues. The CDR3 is CASSLEVLAGYNEQFF. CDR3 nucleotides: TGCGCCAGCAGCTTGGAGGTCCTAGCGGGGTACAATGAGCAGTTCTTC. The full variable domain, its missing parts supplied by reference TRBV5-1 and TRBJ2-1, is KAGVTQTPRYLIKTRGQQVTLSCSPISGHRSVSWYQQTPGQGLQFLFEYFSETQRNKGNFPGRFSGRQFSNSRSEMNVSTLELGDSALYLCASSLEVLAGYNEQFFGPGTRLTVL.

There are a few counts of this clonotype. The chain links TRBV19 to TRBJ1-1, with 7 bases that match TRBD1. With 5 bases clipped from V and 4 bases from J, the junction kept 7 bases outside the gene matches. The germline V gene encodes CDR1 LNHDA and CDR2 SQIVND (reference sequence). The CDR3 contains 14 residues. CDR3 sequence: CASSPTGVTTEAFF. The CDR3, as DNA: TGTGCCAGTAGTCCTACAGGGGTGACCACTGAAGCTTTCTTT.